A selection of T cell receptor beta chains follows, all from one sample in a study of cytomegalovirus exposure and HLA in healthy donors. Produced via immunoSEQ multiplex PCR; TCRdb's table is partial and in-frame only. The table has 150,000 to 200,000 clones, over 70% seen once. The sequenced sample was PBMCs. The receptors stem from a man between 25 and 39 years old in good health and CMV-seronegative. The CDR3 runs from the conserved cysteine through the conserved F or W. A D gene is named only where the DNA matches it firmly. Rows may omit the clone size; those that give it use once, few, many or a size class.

cdr3_nt: TGCGCCAGCAGCCAAGTACAGGGGAACACCGGGGAGCTGTTTTTT
cdr3_aa: CASSQVQGNTGELFF
v_call: TRBV4-3
j_call: TRBJ2-2
clone_size: NA
d_call: NA

cdr3_nt: TGTGCCAGCAGTCCCACCCCCGGCGGGTTCGACGAGCAGTACTTC
cdr3_aa: CASSPTPGGFDEQYF
v_call: TRBV28
j_call: TRBJ2-7
clone_size: NA
d_call: NA

cdr3_nt: TGTGCCAGCAGTACAGACCCTGGACTAGCGGAGAACAATGAGCAGTTCTTC
cdr3_aa: CASSTDPGLAENNEQFF
v_call: TRBV27
j_call: TRBJ2-1
clone_size: NA
d_call: TRBD2

cdr3_nt: TGTGCCAGCAGCTTACCTAGACAGGGTCCCTATGGCTACACCTTC
cdr3_aa: CASSLPRQGPYGYTF
v_call: TRBV11-2
j_call: TRBJ1-2
clone_size: once
d_call: TRBD1

cdr3_nt: TGTGCCAGCAGTCCCGGGACTAGGGGCGGGAATGAGCAGTTCTTC
cdr3_aa: CASSPGTRGGNEQFF
v_call: TRBV27
j_call: TRBJ2-1
clone_size: once
d_call: TRBD2

cdr3_nt: TGTGCCAGCAGCTTGGATGGACTAGCCAAAAACATTCAGTACTTC
cdr3_aa: CASSLDGLAKNIQYF
v_call: TRBV5-4
j_call: TRBJ2-4
clone_size: NA
d_call: NA

cdr3_nt: TGTGCCTCCACCCCTAAAATTACAGGATCTAACTATGGCTACACCTTC
cdr3_aa: CASTPKITGSNYGYTF
v_call: TRBV5-4
j_call: TRBJ1-2
clone_size: NA
d_call: NA

cdr3_nt: TGCGCCAGCAGCCAAGGGCCGGGGGCTGGAAACACCATATATTTT
cdr3_aa: CASSQGPGAGNTIYF
v_call: TRBV4-3
j_call: TRBJ1-3
clone_size: NA
d_call: NA

cdr3_nt: TGTGCCAGCAGGGAGTTCTATACCTCTGGAAACACCATATATTTT
cdr3_aa: CASREFYTSGNTIYF
v_call: TRBV2
j_call: TRBJ1-3
clone_size: NA
d_call: NA

cdr3_nt: TGTGCCATCAAAGCTAGCGGGCCTCAAGAGACCCAGTACTTC
cdr3_aa: CAIKASGPQETQYF
v_call: TRBV10-3
j_call: TRBJ2-5
clone_size: NA
d_call: TRBD2

cdr3_nt: TGTGCCAGCAGTAAAGAGGGACAGGGTTATCAGCCCCAGCATTTT
cdr3_aa: CASSKEGQGYQPQHF
v_call: TRBV28
j_call: TRBJ1-5
clone_size: once
d_call: TRBD1

cdr3_nt: TGCGCCAGCAGCTTGACACAGCTTAACTATGGCTACACCTTC
cdr3_aa: CASSLTQLNYGYTF
v_call: TRBV5-1
j_call: TRBJ1-2
clone_size: NA
d_call: NA

cdr3_nt: TGTGCCACCCTGGAAAGGGAGGATTCCTCCTACGAGCAGTACTTC
cdr3_aa: CATLEREDSSYEQYF
v_call: TRBV6-1
j_call: TRBJ2-7
clone_size: NA
d_call: NA

cdr3_nt: TGTGCCAGCAGTTACTTTCGGGGCGGGAAGGCTAATGAGCAGTTCTTC
cdr3_aa: CASSYFRGGKANEQFF
v_call: TRBV6-5
j_call: TRBJ2-1
clone_size: few
d_call: NA

cdr3_nt: TGTGCCAGCAGCAAAGCAGGGACTAGCGGGGTGGAGGGCTACAATGAGCAGTTCTTC
cdr3_aa: CASSKAGTSGVEGYNEQFF
v_call: TRBV21-1
j_call: TRBJ2-1
clone_size: NA
d_call: NA

cdr3_nt: TGTGCCAGCAGCCGGACAGGGAACACTGAAGCTTTCTTT
cdr3_aa: CASSRTGNTEAFF
v_call: TRBV5-4
j_call: TRBJ1-1
clone_size: few
d_call: TRBD1

cdr3_nt: TGTGCCAGCAGCCCCCCCCCGGGGACAGGGGGCTCCTACAATGAGCAGTTCTTC
cdr3_aa: CASSPPPGTGGSYNEQFF
v_call: TRBV5-4
j_call: TRBJ2-1
clone_size: NA
d_call: TRBD1

cdr3_nt: TGTGCCAGCAGCTTCGGGGGGACAGGGGCAGGCTACGAGCAGTACTTC
cdr3_aa: CASSFGGTGAGYEQYF
v_call: TRBV7-6
j_call: TRBJ2-7
clone_size: few
d_call: TRBD1

cdr3_nt: TGTGCCAGCAGTCTTTTTAGTGGTCTCTCCTACGAGCAGTACTTC
cdr3_aa: CASSLFSGLSYEQYF
v_call: TRBV6-1
j_call: TRBJ2-7
clone_size: NA
d_call: NA

cdr3_nt: TGTGCCAGCAGCTTGATGGACAGCCGGAGTCCTAATGAAAAACTGTTTTTT
cdr3_aa: CASSLMDSRSPNEKLFF
v_call: TRBV5-4
j_call: TRBJ1-4
clone_size: once
d_call: NA

cdr3_nt: TGTGCCAGCAGTAACCGACAGGCACCCTATGGCTACACCTTC
cdr3_aa: CASSNRQAPYGYTF
v_call: TRBV27
j_call: TRBJ1-2
clone_size: NA
d_call: NA

cdr3_nt: TGTGCCAGCAGCCCAGAGGACCGGGGGGAGATCACAGATACGCAGTATTTT
cdr3_aa: CASSPEDRGEITDTQYF
v_call: TRBV9
j_call: TRBJ2-3
clone_size: NA
d_call: TRBD2

cdr3_nt: TGTGCCAGCAGCGCGACAGGGGATGAGCAGTTCTTC
cdr3_aa: CASSATGDEQFF
v_call: TRBV7-3
j_call: TRBJ2-1
clone_size: once
d_call: TRBD1

cdr3_nt: TGTGCCAGCAGTTTGACGGGACAGGGGTACGAGCAGTACTTC
cdr3_aa: CASSLTGQGYEQYF
v_call: TRBV28
j_call: TRBJ2-7
clone_size: NA
d_call: TRBD1